Shown below are 11 T cell receptor beta chains from a single sample sequenced in a study of identical twins. TCRdb itself ran the 5' RACE reads through MiXCR, one entry per CDR3 protein. The table lists approximately 890,000 distinct CDR3 sequences, 9% to 15% of them singletons, with around 1.6% in the top ten. These data were also filed under a second study, of yellow fever vaccine responses in identical twins.

Sequenced: PBMCs. The source is a woman in her late teens or twenties in good health.

This clonotype was seen a handful of times. The chain combines TRBV11-2 with TRBJ2-7, with D hard to call. The CDR3 contains 14 residues. V shed 5 bases and J shed 0 bases, with 11 bases lying between them. Germline CDR1 SGHAT, CDR2 FQNNGV. CDR3 DNA: TGTGCCAGCAGCCCGCTGGTGAGCTCCTACGAGCAGTACGTC. Protein: CASSPLVSSYEQYV.

This chain joins TRBV27 and TRBJ2-7, with 7 nucleotides matching TRBD2. Germline trimming cut 1 base from V and 3 bases from J; bases unmatched to any gene: 3. The germline gives CDR1 MNHEY, CDR2 SMNVEV (reference sequence). The CDR3 has 14 amino acids. CDR3 coding DNA: TGTGCCAGCAGTTTATTTTGGGGGGGCTACGAGCAGTACTTC. Translating it yields CASSLFWGGYEQYF.

This clonotype was seen ten or more times. The rearrangement links TRBV12-3 or TRBV12-4 to TRBJ2-7, with D possibly matching TRBD1 (6 bases). The CDR3 is 14 amino acids. V was pared by 3 bases and J by 2 bases, with 11 bases between. The CDR3, as DNA: TGTGCCAGCAGTTTCGGGACAAGTCCCTACGAGCAGTACTTC. Protein: CASSFGTSPYEQYF.

This clonotype has more than one count but fewer than ten. The V and J genes are TRBV11-2 and TRBJ2-3, with 13 bases lining up with TRBD2. This CDR3 has 17 amino acids. V was pared by 5 bases and J by 5 bases, with 10 bases of the junction left unmatched. Germline lookup yields CDR1 SGHAT and CDR2 FQNNGV. CDR3 bases: TGTGCCAGCAGCCCCAGACTAGCGGGGGGCGCGGGAGATACGCAGTATTTT. It codes for CASSPRLAGGAGDTQYF.

V gene TRBV4-1 combines with J gene TRBJ1-1, with no clear D. With 1 base removed from V and 4 bases from J, the gap between germline ends came to 10 bases. Germline values: CDR1 MGHRA, CDR2 YSYEKL. CDR3 size: 14 residues. The CDR3 region has the DNA TGCGCCAGCAGCCAAGGTCTGGGATTCACTGAAGCTTTCTTT. Protein: CASSQGLGFTEAFF.

The chain has TRBV6-5 and TRBJ2-7; 7 bases are shared with TRBD2. Germline CDR1 MNHEY, CDR2 SVGAGI. The CDR3 contains 14 residues. V lost 0 bases to trimming and J lost 3 bases; unmatched junction nucleotides: 2. This CDR3 is CASSYSGGYYEQYF. In nucleotides, the CDR3 is TGTGCCAGCAGTTACTCGGGGGGGTACTACGAGCAGTACTTC.

The sample holds a few counts of this clonotype. The rearrangement uses TRBV12-3 or TRBV12-4 and TRBJ2-2; the D call may be TRBD1 or TRBD2 (5 bases each). CDR3 length equals 11 residues. V was cut by 3 bases and J by 15 bases, with 11 bases left in between. Written as DNA, the CDR3 is TGTGCCAGCAGTTTTCAGGGAGAGTTGTTTTTT. The encoded protein is CASSFQGELFF.

This clonotype was seen only a few times. J is TRBJ1-1 and V is TRBV5-1, with TRBD1 matching over 7 bases. The germline CDR1 and CDR2 sequences are SGHRS and YFSETQ. With V trimmed by 1 base and J by 4 bases, 10 bases remained unmatched. The CDR3 length is 16 residues. CDR3 DNA: TGCGCCAGCAGCTTGAGTGGGAGGGGGCGAAGCACTGAAGCTTTCTTT. Amino acid sequence: CASSLSGRGRSTEAFF.

This clonotype was observed at least ten times. The chain recombines TRBV4-1 with TRBJ2-3, with D perhaps TRBD1 or TRBD2 (5 bases each). This CDR3 is 15 amino acids long. Germline-derived CDR1 and CDR2 are MGHRA and YSYEKL. Trimming stripped 2 bases from V and 4 bases from J, with 13 bases between. CDR3 sequence reads: CASSQTGTSPDTQYF. The CDR3 DNA reads as TGCGCCAGCAGCCAAACCGGGACCAGCCCAGATACGCAGTATTTT.

This clonotype was seen ten or more times. The chain employs TRBV6-2 or TRBV6-3 and TRBJ1-2; the match to TRBD1 covers 7 bases. Germline lookup yields CDR1 MNHEY and CDR2 SVGEGT. V was pared by 7 bases and J by 5 bases, with 7 bases of the junction left unmatched. This CDR3 region has 13 residues. The DNA for the CDR3 is TGTGCCAGCAAAACAGGGGAAGAGTATGGCTACACCTTC. Protein sequence: CASKTGEEYGYTF.

This clonotype was observed a few times. This chain joins TRBV2 and TRBJ2-1; TRBD2 is a possible D gene (6 bases). Trimming pared 6 bases from V and 7 bases from J, leaving 22 bases between. This CDR3 region has 16 residues. Germline assignment: CDR1 SNHLY and CDR2 FYNNEI. The DNA for the CDR3 is TGTGCCAGCAGGCGGTCGGAGACTAGTCTATTAAATGAGCAGTTCTTC. Its protein is CASRRSETSLLNEQFF.